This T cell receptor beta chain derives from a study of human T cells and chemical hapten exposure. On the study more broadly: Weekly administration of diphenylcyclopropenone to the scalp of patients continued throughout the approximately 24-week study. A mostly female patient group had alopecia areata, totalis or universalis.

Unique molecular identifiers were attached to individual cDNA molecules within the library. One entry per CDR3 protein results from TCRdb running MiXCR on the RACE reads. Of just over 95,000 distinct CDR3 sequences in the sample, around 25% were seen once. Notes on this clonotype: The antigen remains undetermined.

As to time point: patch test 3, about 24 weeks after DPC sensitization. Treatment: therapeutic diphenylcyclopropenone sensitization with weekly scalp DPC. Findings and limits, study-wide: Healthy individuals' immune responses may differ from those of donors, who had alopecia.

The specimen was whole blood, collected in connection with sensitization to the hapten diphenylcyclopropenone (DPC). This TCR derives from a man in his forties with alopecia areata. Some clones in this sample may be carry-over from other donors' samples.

CDR3 bases: TGTGCCAGCAGTTACTCAGGTGTAGCGGGAGGAAAAACAGATACGCAGTATTTT. It codes for CASSYSGVAGGKTDTQYF. The chain uses TRBV6-6 and TRBJ2-3; 10 nucleotides line up with TRBD2. CDR1 and CDR2 (germline): MNHNY, SVGAGI (reference sequence). This CDR3 comprises 18 residues. The trim removed 0 bases at V and 3 bases at J, leaving 9 bases unmatched.